This TCR beta chain was captured in a study of cytomegalovirus exposure and HLA in healthy donors. The data were produced by immunoSEQ multiplex PCR, yet TCRdb's version contains in-frame clones alone and is incomplete. The sample has about 84,000 clones, approximately 91% seen once. Germline V CDR1 and CDR2: SNHLY, FYNNEI. The CDR3 is 12 residues long. V shed 4 bases, J shed 15 bases, and the junction held 2 bases outside the gene matches. The chain employs TRBV2 and TRBJ2-1, with 14 bases matching TRBD2. The receptor comes from a young man in good health and CMV-seronegative. The sequencing sample was made of PBMCs. The CDR3 region has the DNA TGTGCCAGCAGTGCGACTAGCGGGGGGGGGTTCTTC. Translated, it gives CASSATSGGGFF.